This TCR beta chain was identified during a study of cytomegalovirus exposure and HLA in healthy donors. In the PCR, 60 Vbeta and 13 Jbeta primers were used. Libraries were prepared by immunoSEQ multiplex PCR; TCRdb keeps only in-frame clonotypes and omits some of them. The sample has some 200,000 clones, approximately 80% seen once. Looked up from germline, CDR1 is SGHAT and CDR2 is FQNNGV. V lost 4 bases to trimming and J lost 6 bases; unmatched junction nucleotides: 8. The CDR3 totals 16 residues. Of note for this clone: Its antigen is currently unknown.

Study conclusions and caveats: It was 150 or so TCR beta chains that were listed as cytomegalovirus-associated.

The chain employs TRBV11-2 and TRBJ2-1; TRBD1 matches at 11 bases. This clonotype originated in a boy aged 2 to 9 in good health and CMV-seronegative. The sequenced sample consisted of PBMCs. CDR3 nucleotides: TGTGCCAGCAGCTGGGCCGGGACAGGGGGATTCAATGAGCAGTTCTTC. Protein product: CASSWAGTGGFNEQFF.